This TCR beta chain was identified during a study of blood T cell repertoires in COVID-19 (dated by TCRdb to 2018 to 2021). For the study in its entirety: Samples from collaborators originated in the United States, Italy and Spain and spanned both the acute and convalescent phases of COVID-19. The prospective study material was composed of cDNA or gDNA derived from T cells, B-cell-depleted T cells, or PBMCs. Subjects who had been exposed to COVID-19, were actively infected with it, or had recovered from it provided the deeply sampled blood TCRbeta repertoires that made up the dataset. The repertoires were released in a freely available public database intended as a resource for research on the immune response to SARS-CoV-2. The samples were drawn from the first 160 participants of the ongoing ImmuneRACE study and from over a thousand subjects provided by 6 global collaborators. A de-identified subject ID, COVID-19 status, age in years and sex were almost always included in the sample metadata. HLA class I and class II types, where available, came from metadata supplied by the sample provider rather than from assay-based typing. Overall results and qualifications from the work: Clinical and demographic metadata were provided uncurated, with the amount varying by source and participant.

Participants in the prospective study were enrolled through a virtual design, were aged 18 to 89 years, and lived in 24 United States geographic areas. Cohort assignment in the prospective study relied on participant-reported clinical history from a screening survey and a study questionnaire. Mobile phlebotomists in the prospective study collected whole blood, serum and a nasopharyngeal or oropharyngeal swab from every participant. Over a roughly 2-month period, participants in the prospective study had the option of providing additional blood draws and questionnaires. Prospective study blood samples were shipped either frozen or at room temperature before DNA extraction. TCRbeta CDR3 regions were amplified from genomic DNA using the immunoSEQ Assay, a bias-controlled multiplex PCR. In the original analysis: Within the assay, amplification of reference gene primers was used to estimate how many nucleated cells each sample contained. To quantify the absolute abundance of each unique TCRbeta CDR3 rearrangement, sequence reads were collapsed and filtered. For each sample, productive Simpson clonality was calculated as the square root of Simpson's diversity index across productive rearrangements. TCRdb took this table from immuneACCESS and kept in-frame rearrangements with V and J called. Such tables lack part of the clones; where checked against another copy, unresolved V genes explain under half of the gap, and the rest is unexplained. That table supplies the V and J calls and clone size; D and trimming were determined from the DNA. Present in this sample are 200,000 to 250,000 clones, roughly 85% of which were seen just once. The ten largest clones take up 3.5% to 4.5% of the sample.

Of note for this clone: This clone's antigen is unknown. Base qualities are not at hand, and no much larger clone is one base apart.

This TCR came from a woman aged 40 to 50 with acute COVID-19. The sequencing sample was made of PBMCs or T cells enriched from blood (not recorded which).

The nucleotide sequence reads as follows: TGTGCCAGCAGTACTCAAGGACAGGGGGACACTGAAGCTTTCTTT. This is translated as CASSTQGQGDTEAFF. The sequence is built from TRBV27 and TRBJ1-1; 10 of the junction bases match TRBD1. Unmatched junction bases come to 6, with V trimmed by 5 bases and J by 3 bases. According to the germline V gene (reference sequence), CDR1 reads MNHEY and CDR2 reads SMNVEV. Its CDR3 holds 15 amino acids, cysteine through phenylalanine. Just CDR3 DNA is preserved here, 45 bases in frame from base 1.